This TCR beta chain was obtained from a study of CD8 T cells in Susac syndrome. The authors reverse transcribed roughly 0.5 to 1 ug RNA with random hexamers. TCRdb re-called the immunoSEQ multiplex PCR reads with MiXCR, one entry per CDR3 protein. The data contain some 130,000 distinct CDR3 sequences, approximately 95% of them seen just once; the ten biggest clones take up roughly 0.17%. The CDR3 is 14 amino acids. Germline CDR1 and CDR2: DFQATT and SNEGSKA (reference sequence). V was pared by 5 bases and J by 0 bases, with 14 bases between. Input material: CD8+ T cells from PBMCs. The TCR was taken from a human donor with Susac syndrome. The chain carries TRBV20-1 and TRBJ2-7, with D unclear. The CDR3 sequence is CSASYPESSYEQYF. The CDR3 DNA is TGCAGTGCTTCATACCCAGAAAGCTCCTACGAGCAGTACTTC.